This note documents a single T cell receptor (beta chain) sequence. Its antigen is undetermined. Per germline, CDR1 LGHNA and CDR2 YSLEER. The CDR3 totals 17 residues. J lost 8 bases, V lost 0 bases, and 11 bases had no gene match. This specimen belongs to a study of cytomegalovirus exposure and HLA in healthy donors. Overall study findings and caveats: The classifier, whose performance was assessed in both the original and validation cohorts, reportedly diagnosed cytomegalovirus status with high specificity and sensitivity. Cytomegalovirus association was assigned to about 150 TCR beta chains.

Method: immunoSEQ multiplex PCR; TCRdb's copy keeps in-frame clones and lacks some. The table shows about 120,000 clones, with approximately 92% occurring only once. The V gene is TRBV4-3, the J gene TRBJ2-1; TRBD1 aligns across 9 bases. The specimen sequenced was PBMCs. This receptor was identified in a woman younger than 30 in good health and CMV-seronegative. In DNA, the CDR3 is TGCGCCAGCAGCCAAGATCATGGGACAGGGAATCGGGATGAGCAGTTCTTC. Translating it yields CASSQDHGTGNRDEQFF.